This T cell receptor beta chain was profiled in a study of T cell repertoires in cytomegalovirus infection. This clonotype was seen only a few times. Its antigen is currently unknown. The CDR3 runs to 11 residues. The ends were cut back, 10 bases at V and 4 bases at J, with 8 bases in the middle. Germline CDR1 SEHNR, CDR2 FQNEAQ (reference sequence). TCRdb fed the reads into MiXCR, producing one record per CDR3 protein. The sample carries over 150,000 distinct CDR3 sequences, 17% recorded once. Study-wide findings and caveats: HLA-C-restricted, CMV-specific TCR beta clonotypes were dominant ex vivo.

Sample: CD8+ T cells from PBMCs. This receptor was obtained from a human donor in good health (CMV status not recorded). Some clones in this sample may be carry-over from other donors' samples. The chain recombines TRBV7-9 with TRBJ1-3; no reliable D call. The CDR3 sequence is CATPQGNTIYF. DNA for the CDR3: TGTGCCACACCACAGGGAAACACCATATATTTT.